Below are 4 T cell receptor beta chains sequenced from a single sample in a study of diagnostic markers for celiac disease. TCRdb reanalyzed the reads, giving one entry per CDR3 protein sequence and no DNA. This sample's table has around 7,500 distinct CDR3 sequences. Input material: either unsorted cells or a sorted T cell fraction (not recorded which). These receptors were taken from a human donor. This table probably holds off-target reads from a library built for another chain.

The chain uses TRBV28 and TRBJ1-5; TCRdb designates TRBD1, a call that cannot be tested without DNA. Germline CDR1 reads MDHEN; CDR2 reads SYDVKM. The CDR3 is 12 residues long. CDR3 loop: CASRIGVQPQHF.

This clonotype is labeled medium-sized based on frequency. The chain recombines TRBV2 with TRBJ2-3. CDR3 length: 13 residues. CDR1 SNHLY and CDR2 FYNNEI come from the germline V gene. The CDR3 here is CASSERRSDTQYF.

This clonotype is labeled medium-sized based on frequency. The chain couples TRBV7-2 to TRBJ2-1. Germline CDR1 and CDR2: SGHTA and FQGNSA. This CDR3 contains 14 residues. CDR3 residues: CASSPYAEDNEQFF.

The chain combines TRBV10-2 with TRBJ2-5; TCRdb indicates TRBD1, and absent DNA this call remains unverified. The CDR3 sequence is 15 residues long. Germline CDR1 WSHSY, CDR2 SAAADI. CDR3: CASSEGGTGQETQYF.